In this sample, the clone carrying this T cell receptor beta chain turned up many times. The trim removed 4 bases at V and 10 bases at J, leaving 12 bases unmatched. This CDR3 region has 15 residues. In germline, CDR1 is MDHEN, CDR2 SYDVKM. The data stem from a study of T-cell reconstitution after alpha-beta-depleted transplantation in children. Preparing the TCRbeta library involved the use of unique molecular identifiers. One entry per CDR3 protein results from TCRdb running MiXCR on the PCR reads. The table lists 450,000 to 600,000 distinct CDR3 sequences, roughly 10% of them singletons. The source is a child aged 2-15 years with inherited bone marrow failure, due to receive a stem cell transplant. The specimen was PBMCs, collected before TCRalphabeta/CD19-depleted stem cell transplant. This rearrangement joins TRBV28 to TRBJ2-1, with TRBD2 matching over 8 bases. The chain's CDR3 is CASSSPGLAHREQFF. CDR3 nucleotides: TGTGCCAGCAGTTCCCCAGGACTAGCCCATAGGGAGCAGTTCTTC. The full variable domain, in which reference TRBV28 and TRBJ2-1 provide the parts outside the CDR3, is DVKVTQSSRYLVKRTGEKVFLECVQDMDHENMFWYRQDPGLGLRLIYFSYDVKMKEKGDIPEGYSVSREKKERFSLILESASTNQTSMYLCASSSPGLAHREQFFGPGTRLTVL.